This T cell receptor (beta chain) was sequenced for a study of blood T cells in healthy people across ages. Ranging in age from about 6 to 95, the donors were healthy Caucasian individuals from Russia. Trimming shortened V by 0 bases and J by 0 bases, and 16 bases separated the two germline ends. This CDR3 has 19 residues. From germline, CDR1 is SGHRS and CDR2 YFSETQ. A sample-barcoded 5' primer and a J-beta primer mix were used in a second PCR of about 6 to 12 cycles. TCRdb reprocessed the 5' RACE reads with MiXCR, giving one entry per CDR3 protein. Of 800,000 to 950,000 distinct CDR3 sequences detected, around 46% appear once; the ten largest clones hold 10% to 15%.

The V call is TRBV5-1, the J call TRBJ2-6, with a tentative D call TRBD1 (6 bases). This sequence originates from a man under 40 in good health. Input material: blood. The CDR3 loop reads CASSLVVGTSSSGANVLTF. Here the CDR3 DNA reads TGCGCCAGCAGCTTGGTGGTGGGGACATCTTCCTCTGGGGCCAACGTCCTGACTTTC.